This entry lists 24 T cell receptor beta chains sequenced from one sample in a study of T cells in Graves' hyperthyroidism and ophthalmopathy. TCR beta CDR3 regions were amplified from RNA. Researchers ran a first-round RT-PCR on the TCR CDR3 using the HTBI primer set. TCRdb analysed the multiplex PCR reads with MiXCR anew, one entry per CDR3 protein. The sample has more than 650,000 distinct CDR3 sequences, approximately 15% seen once. The sequenced sample was blood. Receptors were obtained from a woman between 18 and 29 years old with Graves' hyperthyroidism.

This clonotype was seen repeatedly, ten times or more. The chain uses TRBV28 and TRBJ2-6; D might be TRBD1 (5 bases). The CDR3 length is 15 residues. The V end lost 5 bases, the J end lost 0 bases, and 8 bases lay between the germline ends. Per germline, CDR1 MDHEN and CDR2 SYDVKM. In nucleotides, the CDR3 is TGTGCCAGCAGTACAGGTCTCTCTGGGGCCAACGTCCTGACTTTC. Amino acid sequence: CASSTGLSGANVLTF. The full variable domain, its missing parts supplied by reference TRBV28 and TRBJ2-6, is DVKVTQSSRYLVKRTGEKVFLECVQDMDHENMFWYRQDPGLGLRLIYFSYDVKMKEKGDIPEGYSVSREKKERFSLILESASTNQTSMYLCASSTGLSGANVLTFGAGSRLTVL.

Points on this clonotype: A read error may be the cause here, since a much bigger clone is one base away. A read error is likely, as this CDR3 ends without the conserved phenylalanine or tryptophan. The chain joins TRBV27 to TRBJ2-7, with 12 bases that match TRBD2. CDR3 length: 15 residues. Germline V CDR1 and CDR2: MNHEY, SMNVEV (reference sequence). V trimming: 6 bases; J trimming: 5 bases; junction bases outside the gene matches: 8. The CDR3 loop is CASSALAGGPNEQYL. The CDR3 nucleotides read TGTGCCAGCAGCGCCCTAGCGGGAGGGCCGAACGAGCAGTACCTC.

This clonotype appeared many times. The rearrangement joins TRBV2 to TRBJ1-1; D is uncertain. V dropped 3 bases and J dropped 6 bases, with 11 bases sitting between them. The CDR3 has 13 residues. Germline V gene lookup returns CDR1 SNHLY and CDR2 FYNNEI. The CDR3 DNA reads as TGTGCCAGCAGTGAGGGCCAGGACCCTGAAGCTTTCTTT. Translation gives CASSEGQDPEAFF. Based on the CDR3 plus reference TRBV2 and TRBJ1-1, the full variable domain is EPEVTQTPSHQVTQMGQEVILRCVPISNHLYFYWYRQILGQKVEFLVSFYNNEISEKSEIFDDQFSVERPDGSNFTLKIRSTKLEDSAMYFCASSEGQDPEAFFGQGTRLTVV.

This clonotype showed up many times. This chain connects TRBV27 to TRBJ1-2; D perhaps matches TRBD1 (5 bases). This CDR3 spans 16 amino acids. Trimming removed 4 bases from V and 5 bases from J, with 20 bases in between. Germline assignment: CDR1 MNHEY and CDR2 SMNVEV (reference sequence). The CDR3 loop reads CASSSFTGQPNYGYTF. CDR3 DNA: TGTGCCAGCAGTTCCTTCACAGGCCAACCCAATTATGGCTACACCTTC.

This clonotype was seen many times. The chain carries TRBV18 and TRBJ1-4; D perhaps matches TRBD1 (5 bases). Germline-derived CDR1 and CDR2 are KGHSH and LQKENI. This CDR3 is 13 amino acids long. The germline V and J ends were trimmed by 1 base and 10 bases, with 10 bases remaining between them. The CDR3 region is CASSPQGDGKLFF. Here the CDR3 DNA reads TGTGCCAGCTCACCACAAGGGGATGGAAAACTGTTTTTT.

A remark on this clonotype: One end of the junction fails to match germline, which may point to a read error. The rearrangement uses TRBV18 and TRBJ2-1; D is undetermined. This CDR3 contains 15 residues. Germline V lookup: CDR1 KGHSH, CDR2 LQKENI. CDR3 residues: CASSPSRVFYNEQLF. The CDR3 DNA reads TGTGCCAGCTCACCATCCCGCGTGTTCTACAATGAGCAGCTCTTC.

This sequence joins TRBV9 and TRBJ2-1; D is undetermined. Germline-derived CDR1 and CDR2 are SGDLS and YYNGEE. This CDR3 spans 15 amino acids. The V end was cut by 3 bases, the J end by 0 bases, with 10 bases between. This CDR3 reads CASSAAPGSYNEQFF. The DNA for the CDR3 is TGTGCCAGCAGCGCGGCCCCCGGCTCCTACAATGAGCAGTTCTTC.

This clonotype was recorded a few times. This chain joins TRBV15 and TRBJ1-5, with 12 nucleotides matching TRBD1. CDR1 and CDR2 from the germline V gene are LNHNV and YYDKDF (reference sequence). The CDR3 is 18 residues long. The trim removed 2 bases at V and 7 bases at J, leaving 12 bases unmatched. The CDR3 sequence: CATSRPPVGTGGLQPQHF. The CDR3 DNA is TGTGCCACCAGCAGACCCCCAGTCGGGACAGGGGGCTTGCAGCCCCAGCATTTT.

This clonotype was seen many times. The J gene is TRBJ2-1, the V gene TRBV30, with 9 bases fitting TRBD2. CDR1 and CDR2 (germline): GTSNPN, SVGIG (reference sequence). The CDR3 length is 16 residues. V lost 2 bases and J lost 7; bases outside the gene matches: 12. Here the CDR3 DNA reads TGTGCCTGGAGTTTCCGAAAGGGACTAGCACGTAATGAGCAGTTCTTC. As protein: CAWSFRKGLARNEQFF. The entire variable domain, with the rest obtained from reference TRBV30 and TRBJ2-1, is as follows: SQTIHQWPATLVQPVGSPLSLECTVEGTSNPNLYWYRQAAGRGLQLLFYSVGIGQISSEVPQNLSASRPQDRQFILSSKKLLLSDSGFYLCAWSFRKGLARNEQFFGPGTRLTVL.

The rearrangement uses TRBV27 and TRBJ1-5, with a weak D call TRBD1 (6 bases). This CDR3 has 13 amino acids. From germline, CDR1 is MNHEY and CDR2 SMNVEV (reference sequence). V was shortened by 6 bases and J by 3 bases, with 9 bases between the two germline ends. The CDR3 sequence is CASSRGDNQPQHF. The CDR3 DNA reads as TGTGCCAGCAGCAGGGGAGACAATCAGCCCCAGCATTTT.

This clonotype was counted many times. This chain uses TRBV12-5 with TRBJ2-3; TRBD2 agrees at 9 bases. Germline V gene sequence: CDR1 LGHNT, CDR2 FRNRAP. J lost 4 bases, V lost 1 base, and 6 bases had no gene match. The CDR3 spans 16 residues. CDR3 coding DNA: TGTGCTAGTGGTTTGGGACTAGCGGACGTGTCAGATACGCAGTATTTT. This gives the protein CASGLGLADVSDTQYF.

There are many counts of this clonotype. The chain has TRBV24-1 and TRBJ2-2, with 12 bases lining up with TRBD2. V was pared by 2 bases and J by 0 bases, with 6 bases of the junction left unmatched. The CDR3 covers 19 residues. Germline loops: CDR1 KGHDR, CDR2 SFDVKD. The CDR3 protein is CATSDWTSGTDANTGELFF. CDR3 DNA sequence: TGTGCCACCAGTGATTGGACTAGCGGGACCGACGCGAACACCGGGGAGCTGTTTTTT.

The chain recombines TRBV20-1 with TRBJ1-4; no reliable D call. V was cut by 0 bases and J by 4 bases, with 12 bases left in between. Germline V gene data show CDR1 as DFQATT and CDR2 as SNEGSKA (reference sequence). This CDR3 has 15 residues. The CDR3 here is CSARDRRRINEKLFF. In nucleotides, the CDR3 is TGCAGTGCTAGAGATCGACGACGGATTAATGAAAAACTGTTTTTT.

The table lists this clonotype with a few counts. The chain recombines TRBV5-1 with TRBJ2-2; TRBD1 matches at 8 bases. Germline V gene data show CDR1 as SGHRS and CDR2 as YFSETQ. V dropped 3 bases and J dropped 2; count of bases not matched to a gene: 6. This CDR3 is 16 amino acids long. This CDR3 reads CASSSGTGENTGELFF. CDR3 nucleotide sequence: TGCGCCAGCAGCTCAGGGACAGGAGAAAACACCGGGGAGCTGTTTTTT.

This clonotype came up many times. The junction shows a germline mismatch at one end, possibly a read error. The rearrangement uses TRBV7-7 and TRBJ2-5, with TRBD2 matching 7 bases. CDR1 is SSHAT, CDR2 FNYEAQ, per germline (reference sequence). The CDR3 extends over 14 amino acids. The chain's CDR3 is CASSSSGTQETQYF. The CDR3 DNA sequence: TGTGCTAGCAGCTCCAGCGGGACCCAGGAGACCCAGTACTTC.

The table lists this clonotype with a few counts. The chain links TRBV2 to TRBJ1-3, with TRBD1 as a possible D gene (6 bases). The CDR3 extends over 15 amino acids. The germline V gene has CDR1 SNHLY and CDR2 FYNNEI. V lost 5 bases and J lost 0, with 11 bases in between. The CDR3 DNA reads as TGTGCCAGCAGTCGACAGGAGAGCTCTGGAAACACCATATATTTT. Protein product: CASSRQESSGNTIYF.

V gene TRBV3-1 combines with J gene TRBJ2-7; 7 bases map to TRBD1. The length of the CDR3 is 16 residues. J was trimmed by 1 base and V by 1 base; bases with no gene match: 7. Germline CDR1 and CDR2: LGHDT and YNNKEL (reference sequence). The CDR3 coding sequence is TGTGCCAGCAGCCAAGGTTTAGGGACAGCGTCCTACGAGCAGTACTTC. This translates into CASSQGLGTASYEQYF.

This clonotype came up many times. The gene calls are TRBV11-3 and TRBJ2-1, with TRBD2 as a possible D gene (6 bases). Looked up from germline, CDR1 is SGHNT and CDR2 is YENEEA. This CDR3 has 18 residues. V gave up 0 bases and J gave up 0 bases, with 15 bases separating them. The CDR3 here is CASSLDHGLPSSYNEQFF. The CDR3 bases are TGTGCCAGCAGCTTAGACCACGGACTACCTAGCTCCTACAATGAGCAGTTCTTC.

This clonotype is a singleton in its sample. A much larger clone differs from this one at a single base, so this may be a read error. V is TRBV28 and J is TRBJ2-2; 10 nucleotides agree with TRBD1. The germline V gene has CDR1 MDHEN and CDR2 SYDVKM. The V gene end was trimmed by 4 bases and the J gene end by 4 bases; junction bases not matched to a gene: 6. The CDR3 contains 16 residues. DNA for the CDR3: TGTGCCAGCAGTTGTGGGACAGGGGCCATCACCGGGGAGCTGTTTTTT. As protein: CASSCGTGAITGELFF.

The gene calls are TRBV7-9 and TRBJ2-1, with 7 positions matching TRBD2. The CDR3 totals 13 residues. The germline V gene has CDR1 SEHNR and CDR2 FQNEAQ (reference sequence). The J segment lost 6 bases and the V segment lost 8 bases, leaving 7 bases of the junction unmatched. This CDR3 is CASGGGSSNEQFF. CDR3 sequence (DNA): TGTGCCAGCGGGGGGGGGAGCAGCAATGAGCAGTTCTTC.

This clonotype came up a few times. The chain is built from TRBV6-5 and TRBJ2-5; no definite D call. Germline CDR1 and CDR2: MNHEY and SVGAGI. The CDR3 spans 14 residues. The germline V and J ends were trimmed by 0 bases and 0 bases, with 5 bases remaining between them. The CDR3 loop reads CASSYSWYQETQYF. CDR3 DNA sequence: TGTGCCAGCAGTTACTCCTGGTACCAAGAGACCCAGTACTTC.

Many counts were recorded for this clonotype. V gene TRBV12-3 or TRBV12-4 combines with J gene TRBJ2-4, with 9 nucleotides matching TRBD2. The V segment lost 4 bases and the J segment 1 base; nucleotides outside the gene matches: 8. The CDR3 contains 17 residues. The CDR3 DNA reads as TGTGCCAGCAGTTCGAGTAGCGGGGGAGGGGCCAAAAACATTCAGTACTTC. It specifies CASSSSSGGGAKNIQYF.

The table lists this clonotype with a few counts. This chain connects TRBV6-1 to TRBJ1-1, with D hard to call. Trimming shortened V by 2 bases and J by 8 bases, and 9 bases separated the two germline ends. CDR1 is MNHNS and CDR2 is SASEGT in the germline V gene. The CDR3 is 12 residues long. The CDR3 here is CASSEFFGEAFF. For the CDR3, the DNA is TGTGCCAGCAGTGAATTCTTCGGGGAAGCTTTCTTT.

Here the CDR3 reads CASTSGRASDTQYF. In DNA, the CDR3 is TGTGCCAGCACCAGCGGGAGGGCGTCAGATACGCAGTATTTT. This chain joins TRBV6-1 and TRBJ2-3, with TRBD2 identical over 10 bases. Germline CDR1 is MNHNS and CDR2 is SASEGT. The CDR3 contains 14 residues. The V gene end was trimmed by 7 bases and the J gene end by 4 bases; junction bases not matched to a gene: 5.